One and the same sample provided the 13 T cell receptor beta chains below, sequenced in a study of cytomegalovirus exposure and HLA in healthy donors. Use of 60 Vbeta and 13 Jbeta primers characterized the PCR. TCRdb's table, derived via immunoSEQ multiplex PCR, lists solely in-frame clones and lacks some. In the table there are tens of thousands of clones, around 70% of which are singletons. The material sequenced was PBMCs. These TCRs come from a woman aged 45-65 years in good health and CMV-seronegative.

This sequence joins TRBV28 and TRBJ1-2, with D possibly matching TRBD1 (6 bases). CDR1 MDHEN and CDR2 SYDVKM come from the germline V gene. This CDR3 region has 14 residues. Trimming removed 3 bases at V and 0 bases at J, with 8 bases between. In DNA, the CDR3 is TGTGCCAGCAGTTTGGGGGCAGCTAACTATGGCTACACCTTC. Encoded protein: CASSLGAANYGYTF.

The rearrangement links TRBV29-1 to TRBJ2-7, with D possibly matching TRBD2 (5 bases). Trimming removed 7 bases at V and 0 bases at J, with 16 bases between. Germline loops: CDR1 SQVTM, CDR2 ANQGSEA. There are 14 residues in the CDR3. The CDR3 nucleotides read TGCAGCGCAGGTGAGGGCATTTACTCCTACGAGCAGTACTTC. It codes for CSAGEGIYSYEQYF.

J is TRBJ2-7 and V is TRBV5-1; D not resolved. This CDR3 contains 14 residues. Germline CDR1 reads SGHRS; CDR2 reads YFSETQ. V lost 0 bases and J 0 bases, leaving 7 bases between the germline ends. The CDR3 DNA reads as TGCGCCAGCAGCTTGGACAATCCCTCCTACGAGCAGTACTTC. It encodes CASSLDNPSYEQYF. The full variable domain, rest sourced from reference TRBV5-1 and TRBJ2-7, is KAGVTQTPRYLIKTRGQQVTLSCSPISGHRSVSWYQQTPGQGLQFLFEYFSETQRNKGNFPGRFSGRQFSNSRSEMNVSTLELGDSALYLCASSLDNPSYEQYFGPGTRLTVT.

This clone was observed a few times. This chain joins TRBV6-1 and TRBJ1-1, with D tentatively TRBD1 (6 bases). CDR3 length equals 14 residues. CDR1 is MNHNS, CDR2 SASEGT, per germline. Trimming left V 10 bases short and J 13 bases short, with 28 bases between. The CDR3 loop reads CAIMDRDRLEQGFF. The CDR3 DNA reads TGTGCCATCATGGACCGAGACAGGCTCGAGCAGGGTTTCTTT.

Here the CDR3 reads CASSGTDRAEAFF. The CDR3 nucleotides are TGTGCCAGCAGTGGGACGGACAGGGCTGAAGCTTTCTTT. The rearrangement uses TRBV25-1 and TRBJ1-1, with 8 positions matching TRBD1. V lost 4 bases, J lost 6 bases, and 4 bases stayed unmatched. This CDR3 comprises 13 residues. Germline assignment: CDR1 MGHDK and CDR2 SYGVNS.

The count of this clone is one. The chain recombines TRBV5-1 with TRBJ2-1; D possibly corresponds to TRBD1 (6 bases). V dropped 5 bases and J dropped 2 bases, with 11 bases sitting between them. This CDR3 comprises 14 residues. The germline gives CDR1 SGHRS, CDR2 YFSETQ. CDR3 sequence reads: CASRGGETYNEQFF. The CDR3 DNA sequence: TGCGCCAGCAGAGGGGGAGAGACCTACAATGAGCAGTTCTTC.

The chain employs TRBV9 and TRBJ1-3; 11 bases fit TRBD1. V shed 2 bases, J shed 1 base, and the junction held 11 bases outside the gene matches. CDR1 SGDLS and CDR2 YYNGEE come from the germline V gene. The CDR3 runs 19 residues. CDR3: CASSVGPGQGATSGNTIYF. CDR3 nucleotide sequence: TGTGCCAGCAGCGTGGGACCAGGACAGGGGGCAACTTCTGGAAACACCATATATTTT.

The chain recombines TRBV28 with TRBJ2-5; 10 nucleotides line up with TRBD2. CDR1 and CDR2 from the germline V gene are MDHEN and SYDVKM. The ends lost 6 bases at V and 4 bases at J; junction bases unmatched: 8. CDR3 size: 15 residues. The CDR3 DNA is TGTGCCAGCAGCTGGTCTAGCGGGAGTGGAGAGACCCAGTACTTC. This sequence encodes CASSWSSGSGETQYF.

The rearrangement uses TRBV28 and TRBJ2-3, with TRBD2 matching over 8 bases. The CDR3 consists of 14 residues. Germline CDR1 and CDR2: MDHEN and SYDVKM. The J segment lost 4 bases and the V segment lost 6 bases, leaving 6 bases of the junction unmatched. CDR3 amino acids: CASSLGGAADTQYF. In DNA, the CDR3 is TGTGCCAGCAGCCTCGGGGGGGCCGCAGATACGCAGTATTTT. The full variable domain, rest sourced from reference TRBV28 and TRBJ2-3, is DVKVTQSSRYLVKRTGEKVFLECVQDMDHENMFWYRQDPGLGLRLIYFSYDVKMKEKGDIPEGYSVSREKKERFSLILESASTNQTSMYLCASSLGGAADTQYFGPGTRLTVL.

This clone was counted once. The chain employs TRBV19 and TRBJ2-3; the D gene is possibly TRBD1 (5 bases). The CDR3 consists of 14 residues. Trimming removed 5 bases at V and 0 bases at J, with 9 bases between. CDR1 and CDR2 (germline): LNHDA, SQIVND (reference sequence). The CDR3 spells CASSSGPSTDTQYF. The CDR3 nucleotides read TGTGCCAGTAGTTCAGGGCCTAGCACAGATACGCAGTATTTT. The variable domain in full, completed from reference TRBV19 and TRBJ2-3, reads DGGITQSPKYLFRKEGQNVTLSCEQNLNHDAMYWYRQDPGQGLRLIYYSQIVNDFQKGDIAEGYSVSREKKESFPLTVTSAQKNPTAFYLCASSSGPSTDTQYFGPGTRLTVL.

The rearrangement joins TRBV10-2 to TRBJ1-1; TRBD1 matches at 7 bases. J gave up 1 base and V 6 bases, and 8 bases lay outside the gene matches. The CDR3 runs 15 residues. Germline CDR1 is WSHSY and CDR2 is SAAADI. CDR3 residues: CASREGGQTNTEAFF. The CDR3 coding sequence is TGCGCCAGCAGGGAAGGGGGACAGACGAACACTGAAGCTTTCTTT.

This chain uses TRBV6-1 with TRBJ2-7, with TRBD1 as a possible D gene (5 bases). The germline V gene encodes CDR1 MNHNS and CDR2 SASEGT. There are 16 residues in the CDR3. The V gene lost 3 bases and the J gene lost 4 bases, with 19 bases spanning the gap. CDR3 sequence (DNA): TGTGCCAGCAGTGACAAGGGGTGGCAGGGCCTATACGAGCAGTACTTC. Protein: CASSDKGWQGLYEQYF.

The chain employs TRBV4-2 and TRBJ2-2; 9 bases align to TRBD2. V lost 0 bases, J lost 1 base, and 3 bases stayed unmatched. The germline CDR1 and CDR2 sequences are LGHNA and YNFKEQ. There are 17 residues in the CDR3. CDR3: CASSQELLAGNTGELFF. In DNA, the CDR3 is TGTGCCAGCAGCCAAGAATTACTAGCGGGGAACACCGGGGAGCTGTTTTTT.